This T cell receptor beta chain was identified during a study of CD8 T cells in Susac syndrome. While serving as controls, healthy donors were matched for age and sex. Reverse transcription used about 0.5 to 1 ug RNA and random hexamers. TCRdb reprocessed the immunoSEQ multiplex PCR reads with MiXCR, giving one entry per CDR3 protein. The sample holds 90,000 or so distinct CDR3 sequences; 85% to 95% are singletons and the top ten take around 0.3%. The material sequenced was CD8+ T cells from PBMCs. This TCR was sampled from a human donor in good health.

This CDR3 reads CASSQRGSGELFF. In DNA, the CDR3 is TGCGCCAGCAGCCAACGAGGTTCCGGGGAGCTGTTTTTT. The chain carries TRBV4-1 and TRBJ2-2, with unresolved D. CDR1 and CDR2 from the germline V gene are MGHRA and YSYEKL. V lost 2 bases and J 6 bases, leaving 7 bases between the germline ends. This CDR3 comprises 13 residues.